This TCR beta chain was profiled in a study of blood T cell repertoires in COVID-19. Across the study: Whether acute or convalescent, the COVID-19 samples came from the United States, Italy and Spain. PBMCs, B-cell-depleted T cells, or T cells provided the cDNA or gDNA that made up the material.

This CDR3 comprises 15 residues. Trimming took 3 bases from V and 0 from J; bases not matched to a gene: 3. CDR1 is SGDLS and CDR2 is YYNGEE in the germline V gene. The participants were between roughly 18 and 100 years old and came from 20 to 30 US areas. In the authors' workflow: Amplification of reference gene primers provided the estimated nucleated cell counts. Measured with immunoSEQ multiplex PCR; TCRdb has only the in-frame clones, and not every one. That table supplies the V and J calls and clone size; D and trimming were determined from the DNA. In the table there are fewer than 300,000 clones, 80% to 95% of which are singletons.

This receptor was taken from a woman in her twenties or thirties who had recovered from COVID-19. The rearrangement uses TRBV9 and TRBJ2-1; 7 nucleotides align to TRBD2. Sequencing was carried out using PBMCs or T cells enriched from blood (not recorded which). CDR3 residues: CASSALAASYNEQFF. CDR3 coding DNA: TGTGCCAGCAGCGCTCTAGCGGCCTCCTACAATGAGCAGTTCTTC.